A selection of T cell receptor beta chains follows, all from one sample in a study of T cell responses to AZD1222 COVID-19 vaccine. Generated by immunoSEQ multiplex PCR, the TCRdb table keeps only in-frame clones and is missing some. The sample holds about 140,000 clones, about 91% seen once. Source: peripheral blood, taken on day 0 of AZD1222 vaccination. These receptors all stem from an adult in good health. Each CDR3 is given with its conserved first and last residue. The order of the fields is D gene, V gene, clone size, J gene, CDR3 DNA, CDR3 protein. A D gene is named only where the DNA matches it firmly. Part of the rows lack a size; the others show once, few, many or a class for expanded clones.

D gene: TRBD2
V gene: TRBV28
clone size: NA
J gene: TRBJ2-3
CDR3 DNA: TGTGCCAGCAGTTTATTTCCTAGCGGGAACACAGATACGCAGTATTTT
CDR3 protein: CASSLFPSGNTDTQYF

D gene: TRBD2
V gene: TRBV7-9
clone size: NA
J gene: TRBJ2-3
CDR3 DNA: TGTGCCAGCAGCTTATCTAGCGGTGATACGCAGTATTTT
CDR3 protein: CASSLSSGDTQYF

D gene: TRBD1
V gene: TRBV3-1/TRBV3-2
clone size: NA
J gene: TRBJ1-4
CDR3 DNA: TGTGCCAGCAGCCACCCGGGACAGGGGAATGAAAAACTGTTTTTT
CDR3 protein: CASSHPGQGNEKLFF

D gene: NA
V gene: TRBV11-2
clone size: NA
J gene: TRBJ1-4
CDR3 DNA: TGTGCCAGCAGCTTAGTGGGAGGGGGGGAAGAAAAACTGTTTTTT
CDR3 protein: CASSLVGGGEEKLFF

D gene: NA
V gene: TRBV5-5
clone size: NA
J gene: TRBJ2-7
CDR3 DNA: TGTGCCAGCAGCTTGGTCCCCGGGGGCGCCTACGAGCAGTACTTC
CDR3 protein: CASSLVPGGAYEQYF

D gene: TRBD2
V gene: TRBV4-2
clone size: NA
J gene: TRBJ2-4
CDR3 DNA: TGTGCCAGCAGCCCGCTAGCGGGAGGAAGGGCCAAAAACATTCAGTACTTC
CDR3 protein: CASSPLAGGRAKNIQYF

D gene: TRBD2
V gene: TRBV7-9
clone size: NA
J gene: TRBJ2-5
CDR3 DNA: TGTGCCAGCAGCCTGACTAGCGGACAAGAGACCCAGTACTTC
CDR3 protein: CASSLTSGQETQYF

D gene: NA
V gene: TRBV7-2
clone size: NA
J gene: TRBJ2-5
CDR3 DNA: TGTGCCAGCAGCTTGCGGCCATTGGAGACCCAGTACTTC
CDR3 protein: CASSLRPLETQYF

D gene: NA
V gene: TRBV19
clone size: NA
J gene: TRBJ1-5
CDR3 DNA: TGTGCCAGTAGTATCAGATCCCGGGGGCAAGGTCAGCCCCAGCATTTT
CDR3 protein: CASSIRSRGQGQPQHF

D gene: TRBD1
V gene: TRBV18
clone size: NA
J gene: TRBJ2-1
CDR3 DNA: TGTGCCAGCTCTCTCGGACAGGGGCCTCACAATGAGCAGTTCTTC
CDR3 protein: CASSLGQGPHNEQFF

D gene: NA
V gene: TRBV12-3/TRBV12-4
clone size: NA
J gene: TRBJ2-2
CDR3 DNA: TGTGCCAGCCGTAGCTCGAACACCGGGGAGCTGTTTTTT
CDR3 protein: CASRSSNTGELFF

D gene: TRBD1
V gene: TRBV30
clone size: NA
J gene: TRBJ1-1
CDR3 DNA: TGTGCCTGGAGCCCGATAGGGAACAGGGGGCAATCTGAAGCTTTCTTT
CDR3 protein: CAWSPIGNRGQSEAFF

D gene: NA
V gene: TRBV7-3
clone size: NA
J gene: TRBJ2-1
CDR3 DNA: TGTGCCAGCAGCCCAAAGAGTCACCCTTCCTACAATGAGCAGTTCTTC
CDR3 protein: CASSPKSHPSYNEQFF

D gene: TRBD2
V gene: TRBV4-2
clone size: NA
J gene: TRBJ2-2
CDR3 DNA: TGTGCCAGCAGCCAGCCGGGACTAGCGGGCGCCGGGGAGCTGTTTTTT
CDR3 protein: CASSQPGLAGAGELFF

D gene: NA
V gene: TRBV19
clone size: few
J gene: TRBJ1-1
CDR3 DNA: TGTGCCAGTAGTATCTCCCTCCTCGCCGGCACTGAAGCTTTCTTT
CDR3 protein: CASSISLLAGTEAFF

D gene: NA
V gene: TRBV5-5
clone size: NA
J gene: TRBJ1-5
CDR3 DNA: TGTGCCAGCAGACCAACAATGAACCAGCCCCAGCATTTT
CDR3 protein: CASRPTMNQPQHF

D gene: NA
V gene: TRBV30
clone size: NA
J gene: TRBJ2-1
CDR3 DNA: TGTGCCTGGAGTGTAGAAACTAGATTGTGGTTCTACAATGAGCAGTTCTTC
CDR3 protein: CAWSVETRLWFYNEQFF

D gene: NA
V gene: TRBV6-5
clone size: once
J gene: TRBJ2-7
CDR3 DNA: TGTGCCAGCAGGCAGGGTCAGTTCTACGAGCAGTACTTC
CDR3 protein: CASRQGQFYEQYF

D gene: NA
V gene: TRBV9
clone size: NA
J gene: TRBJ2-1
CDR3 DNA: TGTGCCAGCAGCGTAGACTCTTCCGGGCAGACCACCTACAATGAGCAGTTCTTC
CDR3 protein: CASSVDSSGQTTYNEQFF

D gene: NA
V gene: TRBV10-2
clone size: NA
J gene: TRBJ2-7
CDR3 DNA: TGCGCCAGCAGTGAGGGACACGGCTACGAGCAGTACTTC
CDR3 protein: CASSEGHGYEQYF

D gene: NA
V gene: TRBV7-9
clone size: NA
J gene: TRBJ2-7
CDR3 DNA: TGTGCCAGCAGCTCAACAGCAGCCTACGAGCAGTACTTC
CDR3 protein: CASSSTAAYEQYF

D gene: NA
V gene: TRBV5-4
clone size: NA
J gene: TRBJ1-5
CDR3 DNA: TGTGCCAGCAGCTTGAACTCTGATAGCAATCAGCCCCAGCATTTT
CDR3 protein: CASSLNSDSNQPQHF

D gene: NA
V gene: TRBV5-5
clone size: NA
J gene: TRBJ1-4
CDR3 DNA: TGTGCCAGCAGCTTGGCACTGTATGAAAAACTGTTTTTT
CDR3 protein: CASSLALYEKLFF

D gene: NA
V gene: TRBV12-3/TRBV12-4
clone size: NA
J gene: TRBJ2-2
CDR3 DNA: TGTGCCAGCAGTTTCCAAGTTTCCGGGGAGCTGTTTTTT
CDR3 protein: CASSFQVSGELFF

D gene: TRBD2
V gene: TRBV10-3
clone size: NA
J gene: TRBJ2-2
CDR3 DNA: TGTGCCATCGGGGGACTAGCGGGAGGTGGCGGGGAGCTGTTTTTT
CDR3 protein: CAIGGLAGGGGELFF

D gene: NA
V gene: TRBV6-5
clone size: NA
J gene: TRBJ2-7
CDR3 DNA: TGTGCCAGCAGCCAGATATGGACCGTCTCCTACGAGCAGTACTTC
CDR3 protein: CASSQIWTVSYEQYF

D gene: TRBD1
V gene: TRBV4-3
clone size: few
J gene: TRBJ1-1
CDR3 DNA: TGCGCCAGCAGCCAAATACAGGGGGCCTCTGAAGCTTTCTTT
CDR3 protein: CASSQIQGASEAFF

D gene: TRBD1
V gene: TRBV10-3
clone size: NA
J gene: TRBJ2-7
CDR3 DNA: TGTGCCATCAGCACACCACGCCGGGACAGGGACTACGAGCAGTACTTC
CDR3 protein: CAISTPRRDRDYEQYF

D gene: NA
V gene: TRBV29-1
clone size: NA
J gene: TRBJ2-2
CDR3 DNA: TGCAGCGTTGAGGGGGTTGTGAACACCGGGGAGCTGTTTTTT
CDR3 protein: CSVEGVVNTGELFF

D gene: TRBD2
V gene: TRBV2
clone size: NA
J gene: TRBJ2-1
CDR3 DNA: TGTGCCAGCAGTGAGTCTAGCGGGAGTTTCAATGAGCAGTTCTTC
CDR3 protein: CASSESSGSFNEQFF

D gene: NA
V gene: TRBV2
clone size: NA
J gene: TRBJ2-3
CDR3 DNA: TGTGCCAGCCAGGAACTTTTAGCGTCCACAGATACGCAGTATTTT
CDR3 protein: CASQELLASTDTQYF

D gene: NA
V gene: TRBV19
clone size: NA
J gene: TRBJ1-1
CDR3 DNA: TGTGCCAGTAGCCAAGGGGTGGGCACTGAAGCTTTCTTT
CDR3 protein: CASSQGVGTEAFF

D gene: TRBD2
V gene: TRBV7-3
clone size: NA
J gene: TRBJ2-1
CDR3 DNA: TGTGCCAGCAGGGTGGGAGCGGGAGCCCCCAATGAGCAGTTCTTC
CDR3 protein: CASRVGAGAPNEQFF

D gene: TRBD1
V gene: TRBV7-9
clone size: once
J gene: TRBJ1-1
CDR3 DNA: TGTGCCAGCAGTTTTCAGGGGGCGGGATACACTGAAGCTTTCTTT
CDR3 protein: CASSFQGAGYTEAFF

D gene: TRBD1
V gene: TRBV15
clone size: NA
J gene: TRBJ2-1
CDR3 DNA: TGTGCCACCAGCAGGGACAGGGCGGTCCAGTACTCCTACAATGAGCAGTTCTTC
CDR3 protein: CATSRDRAVQYSYNEQFF

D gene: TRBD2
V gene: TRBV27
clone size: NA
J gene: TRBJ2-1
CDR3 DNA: TGTGCCAGCTCTGACTCGGGGGGCTCCTACAATGAGCAGTTCTTC
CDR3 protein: CASSDSGGSYNEQFF

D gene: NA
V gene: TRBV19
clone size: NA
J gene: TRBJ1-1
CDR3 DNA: TGTGCCAGTAGTATAGGTTTTGGACAAATGAACACTGAAGCTTTCTTT
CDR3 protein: CASSIGFGQMNTEAFF

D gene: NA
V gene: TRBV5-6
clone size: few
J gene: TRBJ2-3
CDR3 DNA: TGTGCCAGCAGAAAGGACAGACGCACAGATACGCAGTATTTT
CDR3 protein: CASRKDRRTDTQYF